One and the same sample provided the 31 T cell receptor beta chains below, sequenced in a study of cytomegalovirus exposure and HLA in healthy donors. 13 Jbeta primers and 60 Vbeta primers were used for the PCR. TCRdb's copy holds only in-frame clones and misses some; the assay was immunoSEQ multiplex PCR. Its table records 45,000 to 60,000 clones. The sequencing input was PBMCs. These receptors all come from a male donor in good health and CMV-seronegative.

The rearrangement uses TRBV6-5 and TRBJ2-7; D is possibly TRBD1 (5 bases). The V end lost 3 bases, the J end lost 0 bases, and 9 bases lay between the germline ends. Looked up from germline, CDR1 is MNHEY and CDR2 is SVGAGI. This CDR3 is built from 14 residues. The DNA for the CDR3 is TGTGCCAGCAGTTATTCAGGGATCTCCTACGAGCAGTACTTC. Protein: CASSYSGISYEQYF.

This sequence joins TRBV7-9 and TRBJ1-5, with 7 bases identical to TRBD1. With 1 base clipped from V and 0 bases from J, the junction kept 3 bases outside the gene matches. CDR1 and CDR2 (germline): SEHNR, FQNEAQ (reference sequence). The CDR3 is made up of 16 amino acids. CDR3 sequence: CASSLGTGNSNQPQHF. The CDR3 DNA is TGTGCCAGCAGCTTAGGGACAGGCAATAGCAATCAGCCCCAGCATTTT.

This chain connects TRBV10-2 to TRBJ2-5; D might be TRBD2 (6 bases). The J call is doubtful: the DNA matches TRBJ2-7 better. The CDR3 totals 13 residues. CDR1 and CDR2 from the germline V gene are WSHSY and SAAADI. In DNA, the CDR3 is TGCGCCAGCAGACGTGGGACTCAGTACGAGCAGTACTTC. Its protein is CASRRGTQYEQYF.

The chain has TRBV6-5 and TRBJ1-1; D might be TRBD1 (5 bases). There are 15 residues in the CDR3. Germline CDR1 is MNHEY and CDR2 is SVGAGI. The V end lost 0 bases, the J end lost 4 bases, and 12 bases lay between the germline ends. In DNA, the CDR3 is TGTGCCAGCAGTTACTCGATGCAAGGGGTCACTGAAGCTTTCTTT. Translation: CASSYSMQGVTEAFF.

The CDR3 loop is CASSVLASGDEKLFF. The DNA of the CDR3 is TGCGCCAGCAGCGTCCTGGCCTCCGGGGATGAAAAACTGTTTTTT. The gene calls are TRBV5-1 and TRBJ1-4; unclear D gene. The CDR3 covers 15 residues. Deletions cut 4 bases from V and 6 bases from J, with 16 bases between. Germline loops: CDR1 SGHRS, CDR2 YFSETQ.

The rearrangement links TRBV5-1 to TRBJ2-7, with 7 bases aligning to TRBD1. Germline CDR1 reads SGHRS; CDR2 reads YFSETQ. The V and J ends lost 2 bases and 3 bases, in that order; junction bases with no gene match: 5. The CDR3 runs 14 residues. The CDR3: CASSFGTEGYEQYF. In DNA form, the CDR3 reads TGCGCCAGCAGCTTCGGGACAGAAGGCTACGAGCAGTACTTC.

The genes are TRBV11-2 and TRBJ1-1, with a tentative D call TRBD1 (5 bases). The V gene's germline CDR1 is SGHAT and CDR2 FQNNGV. The CDR3 is 15 amino acids. V was clipped by 2 bases and J by 5 bases, with 15 bases between them. The CDR3 DNA is TGTGCCAGCAGCTTATCCCAGGGCGGGGGTACTGAAGCTTTCTTT. Protein sequence: CASSLSQGGGTEAFF.

This chain connects TRBV29-1 to TRBJ1-4; 12 bases align to TRBD1. The CDR3 runs 14 residues. The V gene's germline CDR1 is SQVTM and CDR2 ANQGSEA. The J segment lost 7 bases and the V segment lost 2 bases, leaving 2 bases of the junction unmatched. CDR3 sequence reads: CSVELGQGAEKLFF. The CDR3 DNA is TGCAGCGTTGAATTGGGACAGGGGGCTGAAAAACTGTTTTTT.

This chain joins TRBV28 and TRBJ1-2; 7 bases match TRBD1. Germline lookup yields CDR1 MDHEN and CDR2 SYDVKM. V was clipped by 6 bases and J by 7 bases; unmatched bases: 14. The CDR3 is 15 residues long. The CDR3 spells CASSDLRGSGFGYTF. The DNA of the CDR3 is TGTGCCAGCAGCGACCTCAGGGGGTCGGGGTTTGGCTACACCTTC.

This rearrangement joins TRBV5-1 to TRBJ1-1; 12 bases line up with TRBD1. CDR1 SGHRS and CDR2 YFSETQ come from the germline V gene. The CDR3 spans 16 residues. The V gene end was trimmed by 7 bases and the J gene end by 0 bases; junction bases not matched to a gene: 7. The CDR3 protein is CASRPGQGALNTEAFF. CDR3 in DNA: TGCGCCAGCCGTCCGGGACAGGGGGCTTTGAACACTGAAGCTTTCTTT.

The J gene is TRBJ1-1, the V gene TRBV5-1; maybe TRBD1 (5 bases). The CDR3 extends over 14 amino acids. CDR1 and CDR2 (germline): SGHRS, YFSETQ. Deletions cut 4 bases from V and 0 bases from J, with 10 bases between. The CDR3 reads CASSVGAMNTEAFF. CDR3 nucleotides: TGCGCCAGCAGCGTTGGGGCCATGAACACTGAAGCTTTCTTT.

Concerning this clone itself: The junction departs from the called germline gene at one end, perhaps through a read error. This chain joins TRBV6-6 and TRBJ1-3; D call uncertain. The CDR3 consists of 16 residues. Per the germline V gene, CDR1 is MNHNY and CDR2 is SVGAGI (reference sequence). The CDR3 DNA reads as TGTGCCGGCAGTTACGAGGGAAAGAGGGCTGGAAACACCATATATTTT. Translation gives CAGSYEGKRAGNTIYF.

The chain employs TRBV5-4 and TRBJ2-5; 13 nucleotides match TRBD2. V dropped 4 bases and J dropped 4; count of bases not matched to a gene: 4. This CDR3 region has 15 residues. Germline V gene lookup returns CDR1 SGHNT and CDR2 YYREEE (reference sequence). CDR3 protein: CASSTSGGARETQYF. The CDR3 DNA sequence: TGTGCCAGCAGCACTAGCGGGGGGGCCCGAGAGACCCAGTACTTC.

This sequence joins TRBV6-5 and TRBJ1-2, with D possibly being TRBD1 (6 bases). In germline, CDR1 is MNHEY, CDR2 SVGAGI. V lost 5 bases and J 5 bases, leaving 9 bases between the germline ends. The CDR3 runs 12 residues. CDR3 amino acids: CASSRQGYGYTF. In nucleotides, the CDR3 is TGTGCCAGCAGTAGGCAGGGGTATGGCTACACCTTC.

This chain uses TRBV6-1 with TRBJ2-7; D is unresolved. This CDR3 contains 10 residues. Trimming removed 8 bases from V and 6 bases from J, with 8 bases in between. CDR1 MNHNS and CDR2 SASEGT come from the germline V gene. The DNA for the CDR3 is TGTGCCAGCGGGCCTCCCGAGCAGTACTTC. This sequence encodes CASGPPEQYF.

This chain joins TRBV9 and TRBJ1-2; D is ambiguous. The CDR3 extends over 13 amino acids. From germline, CDR1 is SGDLS and CDR2 YYNGEE. V lost 3 bases and J lost 2, with 8 bases in between. CDR3 loop: CASSATLNYGYTF. The CDR3 nucleotides are TGTGCCAGCAGCGCGACATTGAACTATGGCTACACCTTC.

The chain uses TRBV30 and TRBJ1-4; D call uncertain. CDR1 GTSNPN and CDR2 SVGIG come from the germline V gene (reference sequence). V shed 0 bases and J shed 10 bases, with 6 bases lying between them. The CDR3 loop spans 11 amino acids. CDR3 residues: CAWSVPGKLFF. The CDR3 DNA follows: TGTGCCTGGAGTGTCCCAGGAAAACTGTTTTTT.

V gene TRBV4-1 combines with J gene TRBJ2-5, with unresolved D. The ends were cut back, 1 base at V and 2 bases at J, with 8 bases in the middle. This CDR3 spans 14 amino acids. Germline values: CDR1 MGHRA, CDR2 YSYEKL. The CDR3 protein is CASSQGWQQETQYF. In DNA form, the CDR3 reads TGCGCCAGCAGCCAAGGGTGGCAGCAAGAGACCCAGTACTTC.

The chain carries TRBV5-6 and TRBJ1-5, with D tentatively TRBD1 (5 bases). Per the germline V gene, CDR1 is SGHDT and CDR2 is YYEEEE. V shed 4 bases and J shed 4 bases, with 15 bases lying between them. The CDR3 has 15 amino acids. The DNA for the CDR3 is TGTGCCAGCAGCCCGGGAGGGGATCTTAATCAGCCCCAGCATTTT. Translating it yields CASSPGGDLNQPQHF.

The chain combines TRBV7-6 with TRBJ2-7, with 9 bases matching TRBD2. The CDR3 has 15 residues. Germline-derived CDR1 and CDR2 are SGHVS and FNYEAQ. J was trimmed by 0 bases and V by 2 bases; bases with no gene match: 2. CDR3 sequence: CASSLLAGSSYEQYF. The CDR3 bases are TGTGCCAGCAGCTTACTAGCGGGGAGCTCCTACGAGCAGTACTTC.

This chain links TRBV21-1 with TRBJ2-7; the table's D call TRBD2 went unverified against the DNA. TRBV21-1 is tagged as a pseudogene. The CDR3 covers 13 residues. The CDR3 is CASSKGLVYEQYF. The DNA for the CDR3 is TGTGCCAGCAGCAAAGGACTAGTTTACGAGCAGTACTTC.

The CDR3 spells CASNPGHISGNTIYF. The CDR3 region has the DNA TGCGCCAGCAACCCGGGACACATCTCTGGAAACACCATATATTTT. This sequence joins TRBV5-1 and TRBJ1-3; TRBD1 might be the D (6 bases). The germline V and J ends were trimmed by 6 bases and 0 bases, with 13 bases remaining between them. Germline CDR1 reads SGHRS; CDR2 reads YFSETQ. The CDR3 spans 15 residues.

The chain uses TRBV6-5 and TRBJ1-4; D is unclear. The CDR3 has 14 residues. CDR1 and CDR2 (germline): MNHEY, SVGAGI. V gave up 6 bases and J gave up 0 bases, with 8 bases separating them. The CDR3 nucleotides read TGTGCCAGCAGCCTCAGTGCAACTAATGAAAAACTGTTTTTT. This translates into CASSLSATNEKLFF.

The chain carries TRBV7-6 and TRBJ2-6; D perhaps matches TRBD1 (5 bases). The CDR3 loop spans 15 amino acids. Germline V gene lookup returns CDR1 SGHVS and CDR2 FNYEAQ. Trimming removed 5 bases at V and 2 bases at J, with 10 bases between. The CDR3 reads CASSPQGPGANVLTF. Written as DNA, the CDR3 is TGTGCCAGCAGCCCCCAGGGCCCTGGGGCCAACGTCCTGACTTTC.

The chain joins TRBV6-5 to TRBJ2-7; maybe TRBD2 (7 bases). The V gene lost 3 bases and the J gene lost 2 bases, with 14 bases spanning the gap. This CDR3 spans 15 amino acids. Per germline, CDR1 MNHEY and CDR2 SVGAGI. The CDR3 region is CASSYSGGGPYEQYF. The CDR3, as DNA: TGTGCCAGCAGTTATTCGGGCGGGGGCCCCTACGAGCAGTACTTC.

The chain combines TRBV7-9 with TRBJ1-1, with D hard to call. V was cut by 0 bases and J by 7 bases, with 9 bases left in between. Germline lookup yields CDR1 SEHNR and CDR2 FQNEAQ (reference sequence). CDR3 size: 13 residues. In DNA, the CDR3 is TGTGCCAGCAGCTTAGCTAAGGGAGGTGAAGCTTTCTTT. It encodes CASSLAKGGEAFF.

The V gene is TRBV19, the J gene TRBJ2-5; 12 nucleotides agree with TRBD2. From germline, CDR1 is LNHDA and CDR2 SQIVND (reference sequence). With V trimmed by 3 bases and J by 6 bases, 5 bases remained unmatched. The CDR3 is 15 amino acids. Here the CDR3 DNA reads TGTGCCAGTAGTATCCGGACTAGCGGGGTGAAGACCCAGTACTTC. Protein product: CASSIRTSGVKTQYF.

The chain links TRBV18 to TRBJ2-7, with 8 bases matching TRBD1. Trimming cost V 5 bases and J 3 bases; bases outside gene matches: 3. The CDR3 covers 13 residues. Germline CDR1 KGHSH, CDR2 LQKENI. CDR3 coding DNA: TGTGCCAGCTCATCCGGACAGGGCTACGAGCAGTACTTC. It specifies CASSSGQGYEQYF.

This chain connects TRBV2 to TRBJ2-7; D unclear. V shed 7 bases and J shed 7 bases, with 11 bases lying between them. Germline CDR1 reads SNHLY; CDR2 reads FYNNEI. The CDR3 sequence is 11 residues long. The CDR3 protein is CASNDPGEQYF. CDR3 bases: TGTGCCAGCAACGACCCCGGGGAGCAGTACTTC.

The chain links TRBV6-1 to TRBJ2-1; 9 bases map to TRBD1. CDR1 is MNHNS, CDR2 SASEGT, per germline. CDR3 length: 14 amino acids. Trimming at V came to 0 bases and at J to 7 bases, leaving 1 base not matched to a gene. The CDR3 is CASSEATGGNEQFF. The CDR3 coding sequence is TGTGCCAGCAGTGAAGCGACAGGGGGGAATGAGCAGTTCTTC.

The chain couples TRBV6-6 to TRBJ1-4; 7 positions agree with TRBD1. The CDR3 sequence is 16 residues long. Looked up from germline, CDR1 is MNHNY and CDR2 is SVGAGI (reference sequence). J gave up 3 bases and V 6 bases, and 10 bases lay outside the gene matches. In DNA form, the CDR3 reads TGTGCCAGCAGCCGCAAAACAGGGGAGGCTAATGAAAAACTGTTTTTT. Amino acid sequence: CASSRKTGEANEKLFF.